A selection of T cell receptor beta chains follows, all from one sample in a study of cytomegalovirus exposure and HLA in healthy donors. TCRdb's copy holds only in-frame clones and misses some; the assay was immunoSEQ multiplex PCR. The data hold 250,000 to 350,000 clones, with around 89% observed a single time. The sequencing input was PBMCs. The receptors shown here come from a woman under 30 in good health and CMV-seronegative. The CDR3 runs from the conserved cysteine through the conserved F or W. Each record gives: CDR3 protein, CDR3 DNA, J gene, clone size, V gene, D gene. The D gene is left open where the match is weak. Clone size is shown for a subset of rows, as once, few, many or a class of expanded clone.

CASSFGTTSNEQFF	TGTGCCAGCAGCTTTGGGACGACTAGCAATGAGCAGTTCTTC	TRBJ2-1	.	TRBV5-6	.
CASSLRTGNSYNSPLHF	TGTGCCAGCAGCTTGCGGACGGGGAACTCCTATAATTCACCCCTCCACTTT	TRBJ1-6	.	TRBV5-4	.
CASSQEVAGELFF	TGTGCCAGCAGCCAGGAGGTGGCCGGGGAGCTGTTTTTT	TRBJ2-2	.	TRBV14	.
CASSLAPGGSGEKLFF	TGCGCCAGCAGCTTGGCTCCGGGCGGGTCAGGAGAAAAACTGTTTTTT	TRBJ1-4	.	TRBV5-1	.
CASSPMDGNEQYF	TGCGCCAGCAGCCCCATGGACGGGAACGAGCAGTACTTC	TRBJ2-7	.	TRBV5-1	.
CASTLTDNQPQHF	TGTGCCAGCACTCTGACTGACAATCAGCCCCAGCATTTT	TRBJ1-5	.	TRBV6-6	.
CASSLYGGNTIYF	TGTGCCAGCAGTTTATACGGGGGAAACACCATATATTTT	TRBJ1-3	.	TRBV27	.
CASSARTSGTIRSTDTQYF	TGTGCCAGCAGTGCTCGGACTAGCGGCACGATCCGGAGCACAGATACGCAGTATTTT	TRBJ2-3	.	TRBV27	TRBD2
CASSLDGGRRNEQFF	TGTGCCAGCAGCTTAGATGGCGGGAGGCGCAATGAGCAGTTCTTC	TRBJ2-1	.	TRBV7-9	TRBD2
CASSDRDSVFGYTF	TGTGCCAGCAGCGACCGGGACAGCGTGTTCGGCTACACCTTC	TRBJ1-2	.	TRBV5-6	TRBD1
CASSQVTSGRYEQYF	TGCGCCAGCAGCCAAGTGACTAGCGGGAGGTACGAGCAGTACTTC	TRBJ2-7	.	TRBV4-1	TRBD2
CASSRRTGGYEQYF	TGTGCCAGCAGCCGACGGACAGGGGGATACGAGCAGTACTTC	TRBJ2-7	.	TRBV7-6	TRBD1
CASSFTGGGYNEQFF	TGTGCCAGCAGTTTTACGGGAGGGGGCTACAATGAGCAGTTCTTC	TRBJ2-1	.	TRBV27	TRBD2
CAWRLSRSNNSPLHF	TGTGCCTGGAGGCTGTCGCGAAGTAATAATTCACCCCTCCACTTT	TRBJ1-6	.	TRBV30	.
CASSGGYEQYF	TGTGCCAGCTCAGGGGGATACGAGCAGTACTTC	TRBJ2-7	.	TRBV28	TRBD1
CASSVRGMSEQYF	TGTGCCAGCAGTGTTCGGGGAATGAGTGAGCAGTACTTC	TRBJ2-7	.	TRBV25-1	.
CASSSGTTNTGELFF	TGCGCCAGCAGCTCCGGGACTACGAACACCGGGGAGCTGTTTTTT	TRBJ2-2	.	TRBV5-1	TRBD2
CASSVAGVENEQFF	TGTGCCAGCAGCGTAGCGGGGGTGGAAAATGAGCAGTTCTTC	TRBJ2-1	once	TRBV6-1	TRBD2
CASSVNSGTYEQYF	TGTGCCAGCAGCGTAAACTCGGGTACCTACGAGCAGTACTTC	TRBJ2-7	.	TRBV9	.
CASSSRQEQYF	TGTGCCAGCAGCTCCAGACAGGAACAGTACTTC	TRBJ2-4	.	TRBV7-9	.
CASSLAPPKGAGVFYEQYF	TGTGCCAGCAGCTTGGCCCCCCCAAAGGGTGCGGGAGTATTTTACGAGCAGTACTTC	TRBJ2-7	once	TRBV5-4	TRBD2
CASSLAGWTDTQYF	TGTGCCAGCAGCTTGGCCGGTTGGACTGATACGCAGTATTTT	TRBJ2-3	.	TRBV5-6	.
CASSVEMRGQFSSGNTIYF	TGTGCCAGCAGCGTAGAGATGAGAGGGCAGTTTAGCTCTGGAAACACCATATATTTT	TRBJ1-3	few	TRBV9	.
CASSLMLAGYEQYF	TGTGCCAGCAGTTTGATGCTAGCGGGGTACGAGCAGTACTTC	TRBJ2-7	.	TRBV28	TRBD2
CASSLGTSGSDEQFF	TGTGCCAGCAGCCTCGGGACTAGCGGGAGTGATGAGCAGTTCTTC	TRBJ2-1	few	TRBV6-4	TRBD2
CASSYTDSGIRGQFF	TGTGCCAGCAGTTATACTGATAGCGGGATTCGTGGGCAGTTCTTC	TRBJ2-1	.	TRBV6-5	TRBD2
CASSPGGYEQYF	TGTGCCAGCAGCCCGGGTGGCTACGAGCAGTACTTC	TRBJ2-7	.	TRBV5-4	.
CAWSVTRGNTIYF	TGTGCCTGGAGTGTTACGCGGGGAAACACCATATATTTT	TRBJ1-3	.	TRBV30	.
CASSPRAHAGVTQYF	TGTGCCAGCAGTCCGAGGGCGCACGCCGGGGTGACCCAGTACTTC	TRBJ2-5	.	TRBV27	.
CASRDLFYEQYF	TGTGCCAGCCGGGACTTATTCTACGAGCAGTACTTC	TRBJ2-7	.	TRBV28	.
CASSLGGLALAEFPYEQYF	TGCGCCAGCAGCTTGGGAGGGCTAGCTTTAGCGGAATTCCCCTACGAGCAGTACTTC	TRBJ2-7	.	TRBV5-1	.
CATSRDGLAANTGELFF	TGTGCCACCAGCAGAGATGGCCTAGCGGCGAACACCGGGGAGCTGTTTTTT	TRBJ2-2	once	TRBV15	TRBD2
CASSVGGVTNEKLFF	TGTGCCAGCAGCGTAGGGGGGGTAACTAATGAAAAACTGTTTTTT	TRBJ1-4	.	TRBV9	.
CASSFFSGPYEQYF	TGTGCCAGCAGCTTTTTCAGCGGCCCCTACGAGCAGTACTTC	TRBJ2-7	.	TRBV7-2	.
CASSRTGSGSYEQYF	TGCGCCAGCAGCCGAACAGGGAGTGGGTCCTACGAGCAGTACTTC	TRBJ2-7	.	TRBV4-3	.
CASSPRGITGYNEQFF	TGTGCCAGCAGTCCACGCGGGATAACTGGTTACAATGAGCAGTTCTTC	TRBJ2-1	.	TRBV27	.
CASSRLAPSHEQFF	TGTGCCAGCAGCAGACTAGCCCCGTCCCATGAGCAGTTCTTC	TRBJ2-1	.	TRBV27	TRBD2
CASSLDRGTKNIQYF	TGTGCCAGCAGTTTAGACCGGGGGACGAAAAACATTCAGTACTTC	TRBJ2-4	.	TRBV27	.
CASNREGSNEQFF	TGTGCCAGCAACCGGGAGGGTAGTAATGAGCAGTTCTTC	TRBJ2-1	.	TRBV6-1	TRBD2
CASSLTGSDQPQHF	TGTGCCAGCAGTCTTACAGGGTCAGATCAGCCCCAGCATTTT	TRBJ1-5	.	TRBV27	.
CASTTHLRGTYEQYF	TGTGCCAGCACCACCCATCTCCGGGGGACCTACGAGCAGTACTTC	TRBJ2-7	.	TRBV28	.
CASAPRGAPGELFF	TGTGCCAGTGCTCCAAGGGGCGCCCCCGGGGAGCTGTTTTTT	TRBJ2-2	few	TRBV19	.
CASGGTEAFF	TGTGCTTCAGGGGGCACTGAAGCTTTCTTT	TRBJ1-1	.	TRBV2	TRBD1
CSVEVDSGNEQYF	TGCAGCGTTGAAGTCGATAGCGGAAACGAGCAGTACTTC	TRBJ2-7	.	TRBV29-1	.
CAPSGYEQYF	TGTGCCCCGTCGGGCTACGAGCAGTACTTC	TRBJ2-7	.	TRBV27	.
CASSQDAKLDGYTF	TGCGCCAGCAGCCAAGATGCCAAGCTGGATGGCTACACCTTC	TRBJ1-2	once	TRBV4-3	.
CASSDPRVFGTQYF	TGTGCCAGCAGTGACCCCAGGGTCTTCGGGACCCAGTACTTC	TRBJ2-5	.	TRBV25-1	.
CASSIDLGGGDEQYF	TGTGCCAGTAGTATAGATCTTGGTGGGGGGGACGAGCAGTACTTC	TRBJ2-7	.	TRBV19	TRBD2
CSVTDRGGGYTF	TGCAGCGTAACCGACAGGGGCGGTGGCTACACCTTC	TRBJ1-2	.	TRBV29-1	TRBD1
CASSTHGTGYRPQHF	TGTGCCAGCAGCACTCACGGGACAGGGTATCGGCCCCAGCATTTT	TRBJ1-5	.	TRBV6-5	TRBD1
CATSSRREAFATQYF	TGTGCCACGTCAAGTCGGCGGGAGGCCTTCGCTACGCAGTATTTT	TRBJ2-3	.	TRBV15	TRBD2
CASSLQAGGSVGNEQFF	TGTGCCAGCAGCTTGCAGGCAGGGGGATCAGTGGGAAATGAGCAGTTCTTC	TRBJ2-1	.	TRBV11-3	TRBD1
CASHYSYDQPQHF	TGTGCCAGTCATTACAGTTATGATCAGCCCCAGCATTTT	TRBJ1-5	.	TRBV28	.